The 17 T cell receptor beta chains below all came from one sample that was sequenced in a study of Graves' ophthalmopathy and Graves' hyperthyroidism. Scientists amplified the TCR beta CDR3 regions from RNA transcripts. The authors performed first-round RT-PCR with HTBI primers and then a second-round multiplex PCR. One entry per CDR3 protein, called by TCRdb with MiXCR from the multiplex PCR reads. The sample shows 20,000 to 30,000 distinct CDR3 sequences, approximately 48% of them seen only once. What was sequenced was peripheral blood. These receptors were collected from an adult woman with stable Graves' hyperthyroidism.

This clonotype is categorized as medium-sized (0.01 to 0.1%). The CDR3 DNA is TGCGCCAGCAGTGAAGTCTTCCCAGATACGCAGTATTTT. Its translation is CASSEVFPDTQYF. J is TRBJ2-3 and V is TRBV10-1; the D is unclear. V was clipped by 3 bases and J by 4 bases, with 8 bases between them. CDR1 is WNHNN and CDR2 is SYGVQD in the germline V gene (reference sequence). There are 13 residues in the CDR3.

The chain combines TRBV19 with TRBJ1-4; 7 nucleotides match TRBD1. CDR1 and CDR2 from the germline V gene are LNHDA and SQIVND (reference sequence). The CDR3 spans 18 residues. Trimming cost V 7 bases and J 3 bases; bases outside gene matches: 17. The CDR3 spells CASTLWAGDRGSNEKLFF. Written as DNA, the CDR3 is TGTGCCAGTACCCTATGGGCGGGGGACAGAGGGTCTAATGAAAAACTGTTTTTT.

The table lists this clonotype with many counts. The chain has TRBV30 and TRBJ2-7; 7 positions agree with TRBD2. There are 13 residues in the CDR3. Germline values: CDR1 GTSNPN, CDR2 SVGIG (reference sequence). After removal of 0 bases from V and 8 bases from J, the junction contained 7 bases not matched to a gene. CDR3 in amino acids: CAWSVIRGDQQYF. Here the CDR3 DNA reads TGTGCCTGGAGTGTTATTCGGGGGGACCAGCAGTACTTC. Using reference TRBV30 and TRBJ2-7 for the parts outside the CDR3, the full variable domain is SQTIHQWPATLVQPVGSPLSLECTVEGTSNPNLYWYRQAAGRGLQLLFYSVGIGQISSEVPQNLSASRPQDRQFILSSKKLLLSDSGFYLCAWSVIRGDQQYFGPGTRLTVT.

A word on this clonotype: At one end, the junction sequence differs from germline, possibly due to a read error. The V and J genes are TRBV20-1 and TRBJ2-1, with 9 bases identical to TRBD1. CDR1 is DFQATT, CDR2 SNEGSKA, per germline (reference sequence). The length of the CDR3 is 15 residues. The CDR3 DNA reads TGCAGTGCTTTAACCGGGACAGGGTCTCGCAATCAGCAGTTCTTC. This codes for CSALTGTGSRNQQFF.

Comment on this clonotype: The junction differs from germline at one of its ends, possibly a read error. The rearrangement uses TRBV30 and TRBJ2-7; possible D gene TRBD2, 6 bases. The CDR3 sequence is 14 residues long. Per germline, CDR1 GTSNPN and CDR2 SVGIG (reference sequence). The DNA of the CDR3 is TGTGCCTGGAGTCGGGCTAGCGCGACCTACGAGCGGTACTTC. It encodes CAWSRASATYERYF.

This clonotype was observed many times. The chain combines TRBV5-8 with TRBJ2-2, with 9 positions matching TRBD1. With V trimmed by 4 bases and J by 5 bases, 6 bases remained unmatched. Looked up from germline, CDR1 is SGHTS and CDR2 is YDEGEE. CDR3 length: 15 amino acids. The CDR3 nucleotides are TGTGCCAGCAGCCCGGGGACAGGGCGGACCGGGGAGCTGTTTTTT. Translated, it gives CASSPGTGRTGELFF. The full variable domain, in which reference TRBV5-8 and TRBJ2-2 provide the parts outside the CDR3, is EAGVTQSPTHLIKTRGQQATLRCSPISGHTSVYWYQQALGLGLQFLLWYDEGEERNRGNFPPRFSGRQFPNYSSELNVNALELEDSALYLCASSPGTGRTGELFFGEGSRLTVL.

To note about this clonotype: The junction differs from germline at one of its ends, possibly a read error. The rearrangement uses TRBV7-2 and TRBJ2-2, with 8 bases identical to TRBD1. CDR1 is SGHTA, CDR2 FQGNSA, per germline. This CDR3 contains 14 residues. The CDR3 loop reads CSSSRQGNTGELYF. The CDR3 region has the DNA TGTTCCAGCAGTAGACAGGGGAACACCGGGGAGCTGTATTTT.

The genes are TRBV6-4 and TRBJ2-2; D call uncertain. This CDR3 region has 17 residues. The germline V gene encodes CDR1 MRHNA and CDR2 SNTAGT. V lost 5 bases to trimming and J lost 0 bases, with 16 bases between them. In nucleotides, the CDR3 is TGTGCCAGCAGTACTGGGATCCTCCTTTCGAACACCGGGGAGCTGTTTTTT. Its translation: CASSTGILLSNTGELFF.

With respect to this clonotype: This sequence may be a read error, since a much larger clone differs from it by one base. This chain links TRBV27 with TRBJ2-7; 7 positions agree with TRBD1. Germline CDR1 and CDR2: MNHEY and SMNVEV (reference sequence). There are 16 residues in the CDR3. J was trimmed by 0 bases and V by 3 bases; bases with no gene match: 8. CDR3 residues: CASSFGGQLSSYEQYF. CDR3 nucleotide sequence: TGTGCCAGCAGTTTTGGGGGACAGTTGAGCTCCTACGAGCAGTACTTC.

This chain joins TRBV2 and TRBJ1-4; weak D call: TRBD1 (5 bases). Germline CDR1 reads SNHLY; CDR2 reads FYNNEI. The V gene lost 11 bases and the J gene lost 2 bases, with 12 bases spanning the gap. The CDR3 runs 13 residues. The CDR3 DNA reads TGTGCCGGTCGACAGCCCACTAATGAAAAACTGTTTTTT. Protein: CAGRQPTNEKLFF.

This clonotype was picked up one time. The chain carries TRBV7-2 and TRBJ2-5, with D possibly called TRBD1 or TRBD2 (6 bases each). The CDR3 loop spans 14 amino acids. The germline gives CDR1 SGHTA, CDR2 FQGNSA. V gave up 5 bases and J gave up 5 bases, with 15 bases separating them. Here the CDR3 DNA reads TGTGCCAGCAGCCCAACGGGGGCGGACGAGACCCAGTACTTC. Translation gives CASSPTGADETQYF.

This clonotype was picked up many times. The chain combines TRBV7-9 with TRBJ1-4; weak D call: TRBD1 (5 bases). CDR3 length: 15 amino acids. V was clipped by 6 bases and J by 2 bases, with 13 bases between them. Germline-derived CDR1 and CDR2 are SEHNR and FQNEAQ (reference sequence). The CDR3 here is CASSPGRDTNEKLFF. Written as DNA, the CDR3 is TGTGCCAGCAGTCCCGGGAGGGACACTAATGAAAAACTGTTTTTT.

The V and J genes are TRBV2 and TRBJ1-5; D perhaps matches TRBD1 (5 bases). In germline, CDR1 is SNHLY, CDR2 FYNNEI. The CDR3 has 14 amino acids. Trimming cost V 9 bases and J 5 bases, with 17 bases left between them. The CDR3 protein is CASRGRQGDQPQHF. DNA for the CDR3: TGTGCCAGTAGGGGTCGCCAGGGTGATCAGCCCCAGCATTTT.

V usage is TRBV24-1 and J usage is TRBJ2-6; tentatively, D is TRBD1 (5 bases). Germline lookup yields CDR1 KGHDR and CDR2 SFDVKD. Trimming cost V 3 bases and J 5 bases, with 16 bases left between them. The CDR3 runs 17 residues. The CDR3 coding sequence is TGTGCCACCAGTGATCCATCGACAGCCGTCAGGGCCAACGTCCTGACTTTC. Translation gives CATSDPSTAVRANVLTF.

Many counts were recorded for this clonotype. V is TRBV6-1 and J is TRBJ1-3; no definite D call. V was trimmed by 7 bases and J by 0 bases, leaving 13 bases between them. The CDR3 covers 15 residues. CDR1 and CDR2 (germline): MNHNS, SASEGT. The DNA for the CDR3 is TGTGCCAGCAAGTCCGGTGAGAGCTCTGGAAACACCATATATTTT. This codes for CASKSGESSGNTIYF.

By sample share, this clonotype is medium-sized. This chain uses TRBV20-1 with TRBJ2-3, with a tentative D call TRBD2 (6 bases). Trimming removed 5 bases from V and 1 base from J, with 16 bases in between. The germline V gene encodes CDR1 DFQATT and CDR2 SNEGSKA (reference sequence). The CDR3 loop spans 15 amino acids. In DNA, the CDR3 is TGCAGTGCTCACCCTCCGGGAGTGGGCACAGATACGCAGTATTTT. It specifies CSAHPPGVGTDTQYF.

CDR3 nucleotide sequence: TGTGCCAGCAGCTTCCTAGCGGGAGGGCTCCAAGAGACCCAGTACTTC. This gives the protein CASSFLAGGLQETQYF. The chain recombines TRBV7-2 with TRBJ2-5; TRBD2 agrees at 12 bases. Germline V lookup: CDR1 SGHTA, CDR2 FQGNSA. CDR3 length: 16 amino acids. The V segment lost 3 bases and the J segment 1 base; nucleotides outside the gene matches: 3.